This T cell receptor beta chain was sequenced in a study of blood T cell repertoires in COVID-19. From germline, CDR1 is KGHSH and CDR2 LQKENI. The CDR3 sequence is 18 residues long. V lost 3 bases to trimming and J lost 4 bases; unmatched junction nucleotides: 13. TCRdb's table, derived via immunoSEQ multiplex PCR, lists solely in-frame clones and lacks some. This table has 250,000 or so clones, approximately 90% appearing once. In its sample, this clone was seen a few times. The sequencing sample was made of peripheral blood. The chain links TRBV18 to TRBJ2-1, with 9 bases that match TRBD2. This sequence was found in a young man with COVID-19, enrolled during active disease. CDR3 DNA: TGTGCCAGCTCACCTCAGGCTCCTAGCGGGACCTTTTACAATGAGCAGTTCTTC. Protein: CASSPQAPSGTFYNEQFF. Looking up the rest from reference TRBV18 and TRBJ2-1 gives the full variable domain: NAGVMQNPRHLVRRRGQEARLRCSPMKGHSHVYWYRQLPEEGLKFMVYLQKENIIDESGMPKERFSAEFPKEGPSILRIQQVVRGDSAAYFCASSPQAPSGTFYNEQFFGPGTRLTVL.